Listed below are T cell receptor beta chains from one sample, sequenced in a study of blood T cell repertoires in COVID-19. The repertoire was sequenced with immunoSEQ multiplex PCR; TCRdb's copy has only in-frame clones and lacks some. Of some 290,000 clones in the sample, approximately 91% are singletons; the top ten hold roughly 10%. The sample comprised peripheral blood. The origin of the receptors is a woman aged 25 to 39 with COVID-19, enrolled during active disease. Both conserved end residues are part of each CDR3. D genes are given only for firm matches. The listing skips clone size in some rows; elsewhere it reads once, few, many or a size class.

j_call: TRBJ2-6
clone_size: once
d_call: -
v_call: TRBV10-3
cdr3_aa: CAIGGGDQGANVLTF
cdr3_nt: TGTGCCATCGGAGGAGGGGACCAAGGGGCCAACGTCCTGACTTTC

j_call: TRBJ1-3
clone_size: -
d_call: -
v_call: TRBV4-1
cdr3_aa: CASSQVGGDGNTIYF
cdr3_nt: TGCGCCAGCAGCCAAGTAGGGGGGGATGGAAACACCATATATTTT

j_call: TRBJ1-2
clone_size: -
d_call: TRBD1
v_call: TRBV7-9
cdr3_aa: CASSLAGGTGTGYGYTF
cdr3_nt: TGTGCCAGCAGCTTAGCGGGCGGGACAGGAACTGGCTATGGCTACACCTTC

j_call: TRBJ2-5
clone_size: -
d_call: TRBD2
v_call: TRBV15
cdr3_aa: CATSRRGGLAETQYF
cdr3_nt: TGTGCCACCAGCAGGCGGGGGGGACTAGCTGAGACCCAGTACTTC

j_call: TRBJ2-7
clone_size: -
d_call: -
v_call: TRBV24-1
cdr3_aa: CATSDFRRDEQYF
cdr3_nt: TGTGCCACCAGTGATTTTCGGAGGGACGAGCAGTACTTC

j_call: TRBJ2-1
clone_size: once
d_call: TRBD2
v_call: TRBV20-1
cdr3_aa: CSASFSGRRNEQFF
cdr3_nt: TGCAGTGCTAGTTTTAGCGGGAGAAGGAATGAGCAGTTCTTC

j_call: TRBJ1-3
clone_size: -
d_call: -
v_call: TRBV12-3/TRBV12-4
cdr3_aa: CASTREGSIYF
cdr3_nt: TGTGCCAGCACAAGGGAGGGGTCGATATATTTT

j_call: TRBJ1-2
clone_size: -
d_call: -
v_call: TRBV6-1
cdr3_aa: CASSEGRGLLYTF
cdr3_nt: TGTGCCAGCAGTGAGGGCAGGGGCCTCCTCTACACCTTC

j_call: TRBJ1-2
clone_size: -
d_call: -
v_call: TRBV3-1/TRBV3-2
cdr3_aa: CASSQVPTASYGYTF
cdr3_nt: TGTGCCAGCAGCCAAGTTCCCACAGCCTCCTATGGCTACACCTTC

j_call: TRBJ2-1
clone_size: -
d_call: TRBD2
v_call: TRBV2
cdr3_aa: CASRDSSGWLDEQFF
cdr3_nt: TGTGCCAGCAGAGACTCTAGCGGGTGGTTGGATGAGCAGTTCTTC

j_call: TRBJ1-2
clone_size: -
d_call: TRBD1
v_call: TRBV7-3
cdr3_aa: CASSLQGAYGYTF
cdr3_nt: TGTGCCAGCAGCTTACAGGGGGCCTATGGCTACACCTTC

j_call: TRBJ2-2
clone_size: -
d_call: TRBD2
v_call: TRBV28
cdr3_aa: CASSPRLAMNTGELFF
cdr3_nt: TGTGCCAGCAGTCCCCGACTAGCCATGAACACCGGGGAGCTGTTTTTT

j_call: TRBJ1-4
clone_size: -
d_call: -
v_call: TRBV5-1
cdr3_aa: CASSLDGGPDEKLFF
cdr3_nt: TGCGCCAGCAGCCTGGACGGGGGGCCGGATGAAAAACTGTTTTTT

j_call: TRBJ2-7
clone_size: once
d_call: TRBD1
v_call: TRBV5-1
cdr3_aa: CASSLEQDRGYEQYF
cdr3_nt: TGCGCCAGCAGCTTGGAGCAGGACAGGGGTTACGAGCAGTACTTC

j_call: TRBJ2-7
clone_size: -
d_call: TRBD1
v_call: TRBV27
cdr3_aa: CASSPYRGRYEQYF
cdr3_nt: TGTGCCAGCAGTCCGTACAGGGGGCGGTACGAGCAGTACTTC

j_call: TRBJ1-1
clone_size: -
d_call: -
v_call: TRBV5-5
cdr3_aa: CASSLYQGQSSTEAFF
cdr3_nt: TGTGCCAGCAGCTTGTATCAGGGGCAATCGAGCACTGAAGCTTTCTTT

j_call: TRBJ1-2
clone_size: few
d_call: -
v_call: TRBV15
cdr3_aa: CATSRVGGAYGYTF
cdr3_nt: TGTGCCACCAGCAGAGTGGGAGGGGCCTATGGCTACACCTTC

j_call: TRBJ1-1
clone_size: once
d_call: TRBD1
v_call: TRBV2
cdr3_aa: CASSEGSGGGEAFF
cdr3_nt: TGTGCCAGCAGTGAAGGTTCAGGGGGCGGTGAAGCTTTCTTT

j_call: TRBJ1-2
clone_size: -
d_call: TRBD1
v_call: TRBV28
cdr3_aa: CASSWGQTYTF
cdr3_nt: TGTGCCAGCAGCTGGGGACAGACCTACACCTTC

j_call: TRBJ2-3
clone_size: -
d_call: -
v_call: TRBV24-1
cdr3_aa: CATSDPYSGLTDTQYF
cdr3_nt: TGTGCCACCAGTGATCCCTACAGCGGCCTCACAGATACGCAGTATTTT

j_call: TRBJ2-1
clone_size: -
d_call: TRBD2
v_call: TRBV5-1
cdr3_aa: CASTPGLADYNEQFF
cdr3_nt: TGCGCCAGCACCCCGGGACTAGCGGACTACAATGAGCAGTTCTTC

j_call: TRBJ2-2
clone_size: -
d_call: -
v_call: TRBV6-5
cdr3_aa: CASMGRSNTGELFF
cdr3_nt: TGTGCCAGCATGGGCAGGTCGAACACCGGGGAGCTGTTTTTT

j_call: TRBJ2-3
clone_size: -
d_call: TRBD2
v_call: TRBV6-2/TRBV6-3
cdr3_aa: CASSIPRGFSYTQYF
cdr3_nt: TGTGCCAGCAGTATCCCGCGGGGGTTTTCGTATACGCAGTATTTT

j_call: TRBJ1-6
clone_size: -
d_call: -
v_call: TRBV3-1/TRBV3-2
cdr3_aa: CASSARTVYSPLHF
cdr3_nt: TGTGCCAGCAGCGCTAGGACAGTCTATTCACCCCTCCACTTT

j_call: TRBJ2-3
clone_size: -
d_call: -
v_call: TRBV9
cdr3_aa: CASSVRDGGSDTQYF
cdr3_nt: TGTGCCAGCAGCGTCCGGGACGGGGGATCAGATACGCAGTATTTT

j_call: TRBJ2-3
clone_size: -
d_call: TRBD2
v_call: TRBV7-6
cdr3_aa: CASRLAGGRGGTQYF
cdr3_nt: TGTGCCAGCAGACTAGCGGGAGGCCGCGGGGGTACGCAGTATTTT

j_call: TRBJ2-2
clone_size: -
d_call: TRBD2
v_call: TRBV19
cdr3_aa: CASSIWTSGTGELFF
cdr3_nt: TGTGCCAGTAGTATTTGGACTAGCGGAACCGGGGAGCTGTTTTTT

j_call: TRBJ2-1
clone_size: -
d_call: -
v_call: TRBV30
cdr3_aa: CAWSVGAGEQFF
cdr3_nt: TGTGCCTGGAGTGTGGGAGCGGGTGAGCAGTTCTTC

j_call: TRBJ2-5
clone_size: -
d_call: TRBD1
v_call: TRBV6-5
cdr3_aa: CASSRGQGGETQYF
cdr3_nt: TGTGCCAGCAGCCGGGGACAGGGGGGCGAGACCCAGTACTTC

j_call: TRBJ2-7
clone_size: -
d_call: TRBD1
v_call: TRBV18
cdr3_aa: CASSHSRDSYEQYF
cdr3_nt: TGTGCCAGCTCACATTCCCGGGACAGCTACGAGCAGTACTTC

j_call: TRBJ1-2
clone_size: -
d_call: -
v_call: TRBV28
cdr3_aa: CASSFSDRPSNYGYTF
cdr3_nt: TGTGCCAGCAGTTTTTCTGACAGGCCGTCTAACTATGGCTACACCTTC